The present T cell receptor beta chain was sequenced within a study of vaccination effects on CD4 cells after COVID-19. Findings and limits, study-wide: Just 1 of 255 vaccine-induced clones in healthy recipients was cross-reactive. Small numbers of convalescent patients limited the study. It also lacked early post-infection timepoints.

TCRdb keeps only in-frame clones here, not all; method: immunoSEQ multiplex PCR. The table records approximately 23,000 clones, about two thirds of them present only once. Ahead of sequencing, the ViraFEST assay grew antigen-specific CD4+ T cells using viral peptide pools. Having been cultured for about 10 days, the cells underwent CD4+ T cell isolation. Testing of the vaccine recipients showed negative nucleocapsid antibodies and no prior SARS-CoV-2 infection. For each well, about 2 million PBMC were cultured with about 10 IU/ml IL-2 and 9.5 to 10 ug/ml peptides. IL-2 medium was substituted for half the medium on days 3 and 7. Germline CDR1 reads SGHKS; CDR2 reads YYEKEE (reference sequence). V was pared by 4 bases and J by 5 bases, with 6 bases of the junction left unmatched. This CDR3 is 14 amino acids long. This clone was detected only a few times. Its antigen is not known.

This rearrangement joins TRBV5-5 to TRBJ2-5; 9 bases are shared with TRBD1. The sequencing here drew on CD4+ T cells from PBMCs cultured with HCoV-NL63 spike peptides, taken before COVID-19 vaccination. This TCR came from a human donor who received a COVID-19 vaccine. CDR3 bases: TGTGCCAGCAGCCCGGGACAGGGTTTGGAGACCCAGTACTTC. The encoded protein is CASSPGQGLETQYF.